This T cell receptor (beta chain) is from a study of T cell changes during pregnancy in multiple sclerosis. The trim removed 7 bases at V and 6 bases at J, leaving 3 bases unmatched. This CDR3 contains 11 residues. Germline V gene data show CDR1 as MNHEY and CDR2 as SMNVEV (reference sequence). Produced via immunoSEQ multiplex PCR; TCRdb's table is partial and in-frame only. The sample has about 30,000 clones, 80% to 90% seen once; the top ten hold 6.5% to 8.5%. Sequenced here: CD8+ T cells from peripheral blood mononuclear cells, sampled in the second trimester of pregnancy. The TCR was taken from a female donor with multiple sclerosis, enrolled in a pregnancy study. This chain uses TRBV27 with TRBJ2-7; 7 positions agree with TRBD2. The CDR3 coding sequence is TGTGCCAGCACTGGGGGGGGCGAGCAGTACTTC. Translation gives CASTGGGEQYF.